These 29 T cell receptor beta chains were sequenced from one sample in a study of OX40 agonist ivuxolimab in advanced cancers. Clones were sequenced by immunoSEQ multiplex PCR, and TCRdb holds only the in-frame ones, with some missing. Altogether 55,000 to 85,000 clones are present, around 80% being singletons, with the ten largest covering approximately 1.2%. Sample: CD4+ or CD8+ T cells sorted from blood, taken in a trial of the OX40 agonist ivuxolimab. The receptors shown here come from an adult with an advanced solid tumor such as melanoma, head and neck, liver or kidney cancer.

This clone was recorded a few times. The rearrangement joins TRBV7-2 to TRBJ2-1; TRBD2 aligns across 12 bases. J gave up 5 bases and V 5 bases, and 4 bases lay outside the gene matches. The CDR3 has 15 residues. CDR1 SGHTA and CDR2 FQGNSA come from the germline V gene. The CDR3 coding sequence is TGTGCCAGCAGCCCCCTAGCGGGGGGGAACAATGAGCAGTTCTTC. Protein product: CASSPLAGGNNEQFF.

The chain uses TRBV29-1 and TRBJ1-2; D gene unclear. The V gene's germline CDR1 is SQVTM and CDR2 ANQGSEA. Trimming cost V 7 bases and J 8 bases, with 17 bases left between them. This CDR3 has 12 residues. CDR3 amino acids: CSGRTELMGYTF. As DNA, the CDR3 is TGCAGCGGCAGGACCGAACTTATGGGCTACACCTTC.

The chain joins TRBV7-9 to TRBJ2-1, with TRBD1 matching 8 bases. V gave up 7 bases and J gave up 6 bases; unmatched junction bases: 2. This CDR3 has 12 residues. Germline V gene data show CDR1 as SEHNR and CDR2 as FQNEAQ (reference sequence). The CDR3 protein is CASNRGINEQFF. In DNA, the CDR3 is TGTGCCAGCAACAGGGGGATCAATGAGCAGTTCTTC.

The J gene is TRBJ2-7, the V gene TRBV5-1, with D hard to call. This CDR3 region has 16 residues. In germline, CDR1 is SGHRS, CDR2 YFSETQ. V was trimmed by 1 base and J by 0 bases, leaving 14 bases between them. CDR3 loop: CASSLSLGTVSYEQYF. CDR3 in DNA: TGCGCCAGCAGCTTGAGCTTAGGCACAGTCTCCTACGAGCAGTACTTC.

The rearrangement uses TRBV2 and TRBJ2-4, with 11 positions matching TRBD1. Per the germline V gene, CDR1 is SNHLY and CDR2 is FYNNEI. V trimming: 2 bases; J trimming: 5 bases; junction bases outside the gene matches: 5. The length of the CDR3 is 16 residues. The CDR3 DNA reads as TGTGCCAGCAGTGAACGGGACAGGGGGAGGCAAAACATTCAGTACTTC. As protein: CASSERDRGRQNIQYF. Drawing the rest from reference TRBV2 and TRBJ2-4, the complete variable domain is EPEVTQTPSHQVTQMGQEVILRCVPISNHLYFYWYRQILGQKVEFLVSFYNNEISEKSEIFDDQFSVERPDGSNFTLKIRSTKLEDSAMYFCASSERDRGRQNIQYFGAGTRLSVL.

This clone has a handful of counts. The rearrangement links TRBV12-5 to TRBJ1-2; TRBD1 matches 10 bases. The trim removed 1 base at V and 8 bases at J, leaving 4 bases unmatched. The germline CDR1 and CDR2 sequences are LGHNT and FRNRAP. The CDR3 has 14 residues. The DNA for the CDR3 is TGTGCTAGTGGTTTGGGACAGGGGGCGTTCGGCTACACCTTC. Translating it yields CASGLGQGAFGYTF.

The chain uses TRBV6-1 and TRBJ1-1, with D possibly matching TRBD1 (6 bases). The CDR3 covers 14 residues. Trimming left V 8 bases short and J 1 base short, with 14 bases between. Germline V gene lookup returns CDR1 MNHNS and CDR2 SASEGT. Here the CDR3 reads CASVPGVSNTEAFF. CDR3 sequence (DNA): TGTGCCAGCGTACCAGGGGTGTCGAACACTGAAGCTTTCTTT.

The CDR3 spells CASSQGVGGVEGYTF. The CDR3 nucleotides are TGTGCCAGCAGCCAAGGCGTGGGGGGAGTCGAAGGCTACACCTTC. The chain has TRBV4-2 and TRBJ1-2; TRBD1 is a possible D gene (5 bases). CDR1 is LGHNA, CDR2 YNFKEQ, per germline. The CDR3 spans 15 residues. The V end was cut by 1 base, the J end by 8 bases, with 17 bases between.

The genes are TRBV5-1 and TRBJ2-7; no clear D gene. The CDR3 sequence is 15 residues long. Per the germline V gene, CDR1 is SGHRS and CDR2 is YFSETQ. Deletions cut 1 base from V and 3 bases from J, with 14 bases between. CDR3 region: CASSLRHGEDYEQYF. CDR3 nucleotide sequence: TGCGCCAGCAGCTTGAGGCATGGCGAAGACTACGAGCAGTACTTC.

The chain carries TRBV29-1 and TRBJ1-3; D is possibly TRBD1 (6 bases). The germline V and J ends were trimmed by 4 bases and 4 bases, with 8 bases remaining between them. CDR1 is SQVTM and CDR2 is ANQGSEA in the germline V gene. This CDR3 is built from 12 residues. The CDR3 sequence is CSVGGLGNTIYF. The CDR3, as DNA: TGCAGCGTTGGGGGGCTCGGAAACACCATATATTTT.

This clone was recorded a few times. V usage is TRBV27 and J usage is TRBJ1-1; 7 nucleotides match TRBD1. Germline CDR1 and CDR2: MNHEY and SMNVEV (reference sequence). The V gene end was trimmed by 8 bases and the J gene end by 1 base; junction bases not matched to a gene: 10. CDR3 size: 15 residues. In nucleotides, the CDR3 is TGTGCCAGCCCGCCCCCGGGGACAGCGAACACTGAAGCTTTCTTT. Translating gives CASPPPGTANTEAFF.

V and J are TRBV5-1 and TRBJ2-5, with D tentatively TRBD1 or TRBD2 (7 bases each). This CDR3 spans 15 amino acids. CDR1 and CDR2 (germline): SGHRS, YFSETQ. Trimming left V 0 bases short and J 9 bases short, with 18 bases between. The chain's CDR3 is CASSLGGGPQGAQYF. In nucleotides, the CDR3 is TGCGCCAGCAGCTTGGGCGGGGGACCCCAGGGGGCCCAGTACTTC. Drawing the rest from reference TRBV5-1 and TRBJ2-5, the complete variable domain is KAGVTQTPRYLIKTRGQQVTLSCSPISGHRSVSWYQQTPGQGLQFLFEYFSETQRNKGNFPGRFSGRQFSNSRSEMNVSTLELGDSALYLCASSLGGGPQGAQYFGPGTRLLVL.

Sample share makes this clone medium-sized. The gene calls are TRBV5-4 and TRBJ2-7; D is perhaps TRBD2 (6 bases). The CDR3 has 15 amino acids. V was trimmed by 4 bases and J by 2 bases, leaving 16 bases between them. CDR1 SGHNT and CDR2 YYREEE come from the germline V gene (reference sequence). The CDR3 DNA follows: TGTGCCAGCAGCCATTGGCGGGACGGTACCTACGAGCAGTACTTC. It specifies CASSHWRDGTYEQYF.

The CDR3 DNA reads as TGTGCCAGCAGTGAAGTCGGGGAGACCCAGTACTTC. Protein product: CASSEVGETQYF. The chain combines TRBV6-5 with TRBJ2-5; D call uncertain. The CDR3 extends over 12 amino acids. V was cut by 5 bases and J by 5 bases, with 9 bases left in between. Germline lookup yields CDR1 MNHEY and CDR2 SVGAGI.

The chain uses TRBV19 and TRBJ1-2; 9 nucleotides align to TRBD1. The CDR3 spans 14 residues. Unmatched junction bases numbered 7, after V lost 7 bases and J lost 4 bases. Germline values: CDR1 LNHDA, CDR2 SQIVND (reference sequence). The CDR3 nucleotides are TGTGCCAGTACTCCGGACAGGGGACCCTATGGCTACACCTTC. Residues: CASTPDRGPYGYTF.

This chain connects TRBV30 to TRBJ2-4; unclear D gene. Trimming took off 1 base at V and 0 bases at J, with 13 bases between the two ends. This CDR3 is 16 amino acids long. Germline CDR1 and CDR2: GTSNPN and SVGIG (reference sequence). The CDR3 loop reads CAWSGRAGLAKNIQYF. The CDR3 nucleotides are TGTGCCTGGAGTGGTCGGGCAGGCCTAGCCAAAAACATTCAGTACTTC.

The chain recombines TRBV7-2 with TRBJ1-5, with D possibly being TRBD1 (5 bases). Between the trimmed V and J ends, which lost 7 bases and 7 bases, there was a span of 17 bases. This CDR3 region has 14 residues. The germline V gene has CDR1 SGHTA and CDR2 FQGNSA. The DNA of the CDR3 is TGTGCCAGCACCCCCCGGGGGGGGGAGCAGCCCCAGCATTTT. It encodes CASTPRGGEQPQHF.

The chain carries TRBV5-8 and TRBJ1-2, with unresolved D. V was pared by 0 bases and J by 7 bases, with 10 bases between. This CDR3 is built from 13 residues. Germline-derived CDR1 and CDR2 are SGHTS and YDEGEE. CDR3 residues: CASSLGPRRGYTF. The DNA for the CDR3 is TGTGCCAGCAGCTTGGGACCTCGGCGTGGCTACACCTTC.

In nucleotides, the CDR3 is TGTGCCAGCAGTTACAGTCCAGAAAGTGGAAACACCATATATTTT. Translating gives CASSYSPESGNTIYF. V is TRBV6-6 and J is TRBJ1-3; D is unclear. The germline V and J ends were trimmed by 2 bases and 3 bases, with 11 bases remaining between them. This CDR3 has 15 amino acids. Germline V CDR1 and CDR2: MNHNY, SVGAGI (reference sequence).

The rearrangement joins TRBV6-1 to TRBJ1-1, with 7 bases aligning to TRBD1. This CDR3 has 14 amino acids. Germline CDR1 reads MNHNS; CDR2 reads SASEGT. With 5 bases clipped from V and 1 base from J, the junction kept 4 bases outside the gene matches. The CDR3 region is CASSPRTGNTEAFF. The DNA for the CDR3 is TGTGCCAGCAGTCCAAGGACAGGGAACACTGAAGCTTTCTTT.

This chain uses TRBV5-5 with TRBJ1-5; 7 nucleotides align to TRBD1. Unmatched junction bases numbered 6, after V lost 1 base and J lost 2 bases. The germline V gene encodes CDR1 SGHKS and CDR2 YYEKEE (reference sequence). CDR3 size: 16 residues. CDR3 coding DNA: TGTGCCAGCAGCTTGACAGGGGTGCGGGGCAATCAGCCCCAGCATTTT. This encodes CASSLTGVRGNQPQHF.

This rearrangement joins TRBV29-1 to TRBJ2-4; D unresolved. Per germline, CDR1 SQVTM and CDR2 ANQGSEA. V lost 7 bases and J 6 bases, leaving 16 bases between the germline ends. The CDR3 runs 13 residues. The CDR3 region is CSGGVGRGNIQYF. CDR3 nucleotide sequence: TGCAGCGGTGGGGTCGGTCGTGGAAACATTCAGTACTTC. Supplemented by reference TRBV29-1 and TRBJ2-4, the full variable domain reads SAVISQKPSRDICQRGTSLTIQCQVDSQVTMMFWYRQQPGQSLTLIATANQGSEATYESGFVIDKFPISRPNLTFSTLTVSNMSPEDSSIYLCSGGVGRGNIQYFGAGTRLSVL.

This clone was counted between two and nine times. This chain's CDR3 is CASSSLRQALRNTGELFF. The DNA of the CDR3 is TGTGCCAGCAGCTCTTTAAGACAGGCCCTGAGGAACACCGGGGAGCTGTTTTTT. The chain links TRBV11-2 to TRBJ2-2, with TRBD1 as a possible D gene (6 bases). Trimming left V 4 bases short and J 1 base short, with 19 bases between. Germline assignment: CDR1 SGHAT and CDR2 FQNNGV. The CDR3 sequence is 18 residues long.

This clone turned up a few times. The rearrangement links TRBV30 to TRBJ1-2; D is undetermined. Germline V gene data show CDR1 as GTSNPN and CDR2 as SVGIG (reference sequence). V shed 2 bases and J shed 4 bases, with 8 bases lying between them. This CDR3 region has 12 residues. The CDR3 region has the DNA TGTGCCTGGAGTAAGCGTACCTATGGCTACACCTTC. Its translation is CAWSKRTYGYTF. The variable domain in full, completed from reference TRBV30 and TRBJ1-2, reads SQTIHQWPATLVQPVGSPLSLECTVEGTSNPNLYWYRQAAGRGLQLLFYSVGIGQISSEVPQNLSASRPQDRQFILSSKKLLLSDSGFYLCAWSKRTYGYTFGSGTRLTVV.

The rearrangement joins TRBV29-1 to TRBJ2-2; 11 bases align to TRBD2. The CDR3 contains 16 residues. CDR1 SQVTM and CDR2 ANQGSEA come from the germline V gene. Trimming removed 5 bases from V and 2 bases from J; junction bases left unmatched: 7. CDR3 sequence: CSVSQTSGVNTGELFF. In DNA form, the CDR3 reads TGCAGCGTTTCTCAGACTAGCGGGGTTAACACCGGGGAGCTGTTTTTT.

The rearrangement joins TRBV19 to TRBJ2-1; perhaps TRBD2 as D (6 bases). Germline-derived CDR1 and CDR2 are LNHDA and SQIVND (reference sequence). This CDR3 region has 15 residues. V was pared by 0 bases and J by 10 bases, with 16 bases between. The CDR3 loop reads CASSIDGTPSSEQFF. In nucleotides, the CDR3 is TGTGCCAGTAGTATAGACGGGACTCCGTCTTCGGAGCAGTTCTTC. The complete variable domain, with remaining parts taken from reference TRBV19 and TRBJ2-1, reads DGGITQSPKYLFRKEGQNVTLSCEQNLNHDAMYWYRQDPGQGLRLIYYSQIVNDFQKGDIAEGYSVSREKKESFPLTVTSAQKNPTAFYLCASSIDGTPSSEQFFGPGTRLTVL.

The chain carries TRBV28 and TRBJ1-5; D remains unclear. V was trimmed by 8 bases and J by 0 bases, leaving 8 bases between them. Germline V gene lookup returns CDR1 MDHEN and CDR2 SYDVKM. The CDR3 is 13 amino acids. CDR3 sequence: CASGPHSNQPQHF. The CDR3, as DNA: TGTGCCAGCGGACCCCATAGCAATCAGCCCCAGCATTTT.

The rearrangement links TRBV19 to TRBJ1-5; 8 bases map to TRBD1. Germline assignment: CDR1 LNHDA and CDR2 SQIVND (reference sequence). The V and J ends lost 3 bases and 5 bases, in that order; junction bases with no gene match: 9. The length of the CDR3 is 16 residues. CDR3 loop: CASSITGQGGYQPQHF. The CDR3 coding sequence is TGTGCCAGTAGTATTACAGGACAGGGAGGATATCAGCCCCAGCATTTT. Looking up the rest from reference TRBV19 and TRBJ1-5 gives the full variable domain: DGGITQSPKYLFRKEGQNVTLSCEQNLNHDAMYWYRQDPGQGLRLIYYSQIVNDFQKGDIAEGYSVSREKKESFPLTVTSAQKNPTAFYLCASSITGQGGYQPQHFGDGTRLSIL.

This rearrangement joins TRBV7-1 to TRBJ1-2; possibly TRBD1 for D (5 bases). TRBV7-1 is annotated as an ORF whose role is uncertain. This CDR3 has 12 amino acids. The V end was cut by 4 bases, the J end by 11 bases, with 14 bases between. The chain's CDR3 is CASSLQERSYTF. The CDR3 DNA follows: TGTGCCAGCAGCTTACAGGAGAGAAGTTACACCTTC.